The source of this T cell receptor beta chain is a study of T cell repertoires in cytomegalovirus infection. Study information: It was recently identified HLA-C-restricted and well-studied HLA-B-restricted CMV epitopes that the study used. Shared public TCR beta signatures pointed to both CMV infection and a matching HLA type. Study results and limitations: Dominating the ex vivo response were TCR beta clonotypes that were CMV-specific and HLA-C-restricted.

Looked up from germline, CDR1 is MNHEY and CDR2 is SVGEGT. V dropped 6 bases and J dropped 4; count of bases not matched to a gene: 8. The CDR3 runs 16 residues. This clonotype was seen at least ten times. Its antigen is still unknown. TCRdb re-called the reads through MiXCR, storing one row per CDR3 protein. The sample yields hundreds of thousands of distinct CDR3 sequences, around 30% seen once. This sequence originates from a human donor in good health (CMV status not recorded). Some clones in this sample may be carry-over from other donors' samples. V is TRBV6-2 or TRBV6-3 and J is TRBJ2-1; 11 bases line up with TRBD2. The specimen comprised cultured PBMCs, sampled from culture after CMV antigen stimulation. CDR3 coding DNA: TGTGCCAGCAGCTATAGAGGACTAGCGGGTTACAATGAGCAGTTCTTC. Its protein product is CASSYRGLAGYNEQFF.